This TCR beta chain came from a study of graft-versus-host responses after intestinal transplantation. Assay used: immunoSEQ multiplex PCR; TCRdb lists only in-frame clones, some missing. The sample has under 100,000 clones, around 83% seen once. On this clone itself: Its target is unknown.

CDR1 is SNHLY and CDR2 is FYNNEI in the germline V gene. The CDR3 spans 15 residues. Germline trimming cut 6 bases from V and 8 bases from J; bases unmatched to any gene: 7. The specimen comprised unstimulated CD4+ T cells sorted from spleen or lymph node cells, sampled before intestinal transplant. This clonotype originated in a human donor who received an intestinal transplant. The chain couples TRBV2 to TRBJ2-3, with 14 bases identical to TRBD2. The CDR3 spells CASSRTSGGLGTQYF. In DNA, the CDR3 is TGTGCCAGCAGCAGGACTAGCGGGGGGTTGGGTACGCAGTATTTT.